This T cell receptor (beta chain) was profiled in a study of cytomegalovirus exposure and HLA in healthy donors (dated by TCRdb to about 2017). About the full investigation: The 650 to 750 repertoires of the first cohort and the roughly 120 validation repertoires were produced on the same platform, according to a later analysis. To predict cytomegalovirus infection status, the study combined high-throughput TCR immunosequencing, statistical association of individual TCRs with disease status, and machine learning. A separate validation cohort of over 95 different subjects was used in addition to the 666-subject first cohort. The aim of the study was to test whether cataloging public T cell receptors could identify signatures of past pathogen exposure.

Results and caveats for the whole study, not just this receptor: The study gave a list of some 150 TCR beta chains associated with cytomegalovirus. While some public TCRs were present in many individuals, most TCR sequences turned up only very rarely across donors. Of the cluster scores, around 95% were above 0 in a later analysis, which found that TCRs clustered in the first cohort also tended to co-occur in the 120 or so validation repertoires. The authors suggested that the approach could potentially be generalized to other disease states and immunological phenotypes. A later analysis lacked HLA typing for the validation cohort, so it scored co-occurrence in that cohort across all 120 or so repertoires. Cytomegalovirus status was reported to be diagnosed by the classifier with high specificity and sensitivity in both the original and validation cohorts. A few of the identified cytomegalovirus-associated TCR beta chains were confirmed in vitro to be specific for cytomegalovirus antigens.

Separate from the approximately 730-subject first cohort, the validation cohort of some 130 subjects was the group to which the donors belonged. V and J are truncated by 3 bases and 0 bases respectively, leaving an intervening sequence of 18 bases. CDR1 and CDR2, looked up from the germline V gene, are SGHRS and YFSETQ. Including cysteine and phenylalanine, the CDR3 has 17 amino acids. Left in the record is the CDR3 DNA by itself, 51 bases read in frame from the first base. In the case of this clone: What antigen it recognizes has not been identified. There are no base qualities to consult, and no much larger clone falls within one base.

Library construction relied on the immunoSEQ multiplex PCR assay. The paper's data handling went like this. A statistical classification framework was developed to diagnose cytomegalovirus status using the catalog of TCR beta chain sequences. In TCRdb, the immuneACCESS table is reduced to in-frame sequences with V and J assigned. These tables do not hold every clone; where another copy was compared, an unresolved V gene accounts for under half, and the others remain unexplained. The V and J calls and clone size are taken from that table; D and trimming were inferred from the DNA. The sample profile shows around 150,000 clones; around 80% of them were found once. Of the sample, about 27% is held by the ten largest clones.

Recombination joined TRBV5-1 with TRBJ1-1; the D segment could be TRBD1, given 5 matching bases. The sequence was collected from a man aged 30-40 years in good health and CMV-seropositive. The sample consisted of PBMCs. The CDR3: CASSSSSLGTMNTEAFF. The DNA is TGCGCCAGCAGCTCCTCTTCGTTAGGGACTATGAACACTGAAGCTTTCTTT.